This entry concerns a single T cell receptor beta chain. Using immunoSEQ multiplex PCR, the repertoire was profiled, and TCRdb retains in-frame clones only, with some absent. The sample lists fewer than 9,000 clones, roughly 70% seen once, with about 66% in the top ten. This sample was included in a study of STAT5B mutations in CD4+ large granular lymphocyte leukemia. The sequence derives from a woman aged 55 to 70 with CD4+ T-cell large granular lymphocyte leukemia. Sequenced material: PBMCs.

The CDR3 DNA follows: TGTGCCAGTAGTATAGAAGGTGGGCTAGCGGGAACCTACAATGAGCAGTTCTTC. Amino acids: CASSIEGGLAGTYNEQFF. V and J are TRBV19 and TRBJ2-1; 9 nucleotides align to TRBD2. Germline loops: CDR1 LNHDA, CDR2 SQIVND (reference sequence). Germline trimming cut 0 bases from V and 2 bases from J; bases unmatched to any gene: 8. The CDR3 is 18 amino acids.